One sample yielded the 3 T cell receptor beta chains listed below, sequenced in a study of blood T cells in healthy people across ages. Then a second PCR, running roughly 7 to 11 cycles, was carried out with a sample-barcoded 5' primer and a J-beta primer mix. Each CDR3 protein is one row after TCRdb ran MiXCR on the 5' RACE reads. The table shows more than 900,000 distinct CDR3 sequences, with about 23% occurring only once. These same data were also listed under a study on T cells of mothers and their children.

The specimen was blood. These receptors were taken from a girl between 2 and 10 years old in good health.

The chain employs TRBV7-9 and TRBJ2-7; the D gene is possibly TRBD2 (6 bases). The DNA end favors TRBJ2-1, so the J call may be wrong. Germline CDR1 is SEHNR and CDR2 is FQNEAQ (reference sequence). This CDR3 is built from 15 residues. The CDR3 region is CASSFRRVHPDEQFF. DNA of the CDR3: TGTGCCAGCAGCTTCAGGAGGGTCCATCCGGATGAGCAGTTCTTC.

The J gene is TRBJ2-1, the V gene TRBV28; 12 bases are shared with TRBD2. Germline-derived CDR1 and CDR2 are MDHEN and SYDVKM. The CDR3 length is 16 residues. After removal of 5 bases from V and 8 bases from J, the junction contained 10 bases not matched to a gene. The CDR3 DNA is TGTGCCAGCAGTCTTCTCACTAGCGGGAGGCGCGATGAGCAGTTCTTC. Amino acids: CASSLLTSGRRDEQFF.

This clonotype was picked up a small number of times. In nucleotides, the CDR3 is TGTGCCAGCAGCTTAGAAGGACTAGCGGGGGTCGAGCAGTTCTTC. Its protein is CASSLEGLAGVEQFF. V is TRBV7-6 and J is TRBJ2-7; 13 nucleotides line up with TRBD2. The DNA end is a closer match to TRBJ2-1, so the J assignment may be wrong. From germline, CDR1 is SGHVS and CDR2 FNYEAQ. The CDR3 contains 15 residues.